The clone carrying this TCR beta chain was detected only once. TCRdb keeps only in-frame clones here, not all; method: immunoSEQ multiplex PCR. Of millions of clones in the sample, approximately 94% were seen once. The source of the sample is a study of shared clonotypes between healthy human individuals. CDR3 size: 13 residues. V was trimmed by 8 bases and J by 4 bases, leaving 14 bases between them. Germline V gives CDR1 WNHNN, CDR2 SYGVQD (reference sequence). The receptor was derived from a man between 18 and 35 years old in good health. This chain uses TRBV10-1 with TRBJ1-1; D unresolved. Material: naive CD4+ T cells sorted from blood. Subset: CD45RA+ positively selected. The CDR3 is CASSNRAGTEAFF. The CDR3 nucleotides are TGCGCCAGCTCCAACCGGGCAGGCACTGAAGCTTTCTTT.